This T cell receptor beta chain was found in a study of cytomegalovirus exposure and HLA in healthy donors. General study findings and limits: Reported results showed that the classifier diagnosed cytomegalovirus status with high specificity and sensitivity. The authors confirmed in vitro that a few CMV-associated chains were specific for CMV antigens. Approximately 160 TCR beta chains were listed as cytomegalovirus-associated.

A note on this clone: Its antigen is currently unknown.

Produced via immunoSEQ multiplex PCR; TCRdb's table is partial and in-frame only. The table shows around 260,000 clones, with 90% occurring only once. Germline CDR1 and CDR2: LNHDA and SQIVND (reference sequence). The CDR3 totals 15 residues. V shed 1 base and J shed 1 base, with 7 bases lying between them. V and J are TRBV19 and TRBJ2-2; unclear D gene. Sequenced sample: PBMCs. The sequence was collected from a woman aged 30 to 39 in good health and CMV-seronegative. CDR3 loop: CASSIGALNTGELFF. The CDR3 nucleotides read TGTGCCAGTAGTATAGGAGCCTTGAACACCGGGGAGCTGTTTTTT.